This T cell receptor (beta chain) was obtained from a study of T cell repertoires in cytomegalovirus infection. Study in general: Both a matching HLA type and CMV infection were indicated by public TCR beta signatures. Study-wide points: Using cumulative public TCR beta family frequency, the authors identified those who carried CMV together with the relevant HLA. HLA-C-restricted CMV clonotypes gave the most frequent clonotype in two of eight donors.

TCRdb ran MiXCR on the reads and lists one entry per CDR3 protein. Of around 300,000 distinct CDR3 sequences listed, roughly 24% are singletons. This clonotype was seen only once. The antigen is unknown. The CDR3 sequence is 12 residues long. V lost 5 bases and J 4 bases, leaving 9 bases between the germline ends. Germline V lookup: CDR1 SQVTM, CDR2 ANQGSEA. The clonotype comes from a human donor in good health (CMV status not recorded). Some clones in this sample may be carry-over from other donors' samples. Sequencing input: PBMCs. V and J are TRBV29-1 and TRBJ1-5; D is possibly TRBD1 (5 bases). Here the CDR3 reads CSVSTANQPQHF. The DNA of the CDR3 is TGCAGCGTTTCGACAGCAAATCAGCCCCAGCATTTT.